This T cell receptor beta chain emerged from a study of blood T cell repertoires in COVID-19. Study-wide context: Sites in the United States, Italy and Spain provided acute and convalescent COVID-19 samples. T cells, B-cell-depleted T cells, or PBMCs provided the cDNA or gDNA that served as material.

The table came from immunoSEQ multiplex PCR; TCRdb's copy has only in-frame clones and leaves some out. The repertoire holds about 210,000 clones, with around 90% as singletons. Germline CDR1 is MDHEN and CDR2 is SYDVKM. The CDR3 has 15 residues. J gave up 5 bases and V 7 bases, and 11 bases lay outside the gene matches. This clone is a singleton in its sample. This receptor was obtained from a man under 40 with acute or convalescent COVID-19. V is TRBV28 and J is TRBJ2-7; 10 bases are shared with TRBD1. The sequenced sample consisted of peripheral blood. CDR3 residues: CASMTGGQVGDEQYF. The CDR3, as DNA: TGTGCCAGCATGACAGGGGGCCAAGTAGGCGACGAGCAGTACTTC.